This T cell receptor (beta chain) was observed in a study of CD8+CD57+ T cells in acquired aplastic anemia. The wider study: When averaged, DNA from sorted CD4+ and CD8+ cells came to 3 to 3.5 ug.

Profiling that covered TCR beta VDJ and CDR3 relied on genomic DNA as its template. TCRdb used MiXCR to reprocess the reads, holding one entry per CDR3 protein. The table lists about 200,000 distinct CDR3 sequences, about half of them singletons. General study results and limits: Some 28 CD8+ CDR3 sequences occurred in both the patients and the controls. CD8+ Simpson's diversity in patients was not significantly different from that in controls.

This CDR3 has 15 residues. The germline gives CDR1 SQVTM, CDR2 ANQGSEA. Trimming took 4 bases from V and 5 from J, leaving 18 bases between them. Regarding this clonotype: Its antigen is still unknown.

Selection for sequencing was limited to patients who had shown CD8+CD57+ cell expansion by flow cytometry. At blood sampling, none of the patients had yet received therapy. The clonotype originates from a human donor with aplastic anemia. The chain recombines TRBV29-1 with TRBJ2-1; the D gene is possibly TRBD1 (6 bases). The material sequenced was sorted CD4+, CD8+, or CD8+CD57+ T cells (not recorded which) from PBMCs. The CDR3 DNA sequence: TGCAGCGTTGGTTCCTCTCGGACAGCAGACAATGAGCAGTTCTTC. Its protein product is CSVGSSRTADNEQFF.